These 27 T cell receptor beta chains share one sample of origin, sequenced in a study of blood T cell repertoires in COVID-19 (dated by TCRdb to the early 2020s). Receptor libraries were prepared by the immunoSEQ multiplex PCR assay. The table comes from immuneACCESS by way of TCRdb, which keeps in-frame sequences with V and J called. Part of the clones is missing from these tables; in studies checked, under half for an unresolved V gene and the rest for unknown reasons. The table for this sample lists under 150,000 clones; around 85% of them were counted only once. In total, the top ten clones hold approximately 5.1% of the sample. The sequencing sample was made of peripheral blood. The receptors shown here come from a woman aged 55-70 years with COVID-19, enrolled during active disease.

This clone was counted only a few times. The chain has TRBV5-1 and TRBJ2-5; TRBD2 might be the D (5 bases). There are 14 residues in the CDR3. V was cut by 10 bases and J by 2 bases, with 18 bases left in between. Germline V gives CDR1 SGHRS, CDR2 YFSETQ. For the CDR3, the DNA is TGCGCCTCTAGGGTTGGGGAGAGGCAAGAGACCCAGTACTTC. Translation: CASRVGERQETQYF. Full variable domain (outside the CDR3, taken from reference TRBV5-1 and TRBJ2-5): KAGVTQTPRYLIKTRGQQVTLSCSPISGHRSVSWYQQTPGQGLQFLFEYFSETQRNKGNFPGRFSGRQFSNSRSEMNVSTLELGDSALYLCASRVGERQETQYFGPGTRLLVL.

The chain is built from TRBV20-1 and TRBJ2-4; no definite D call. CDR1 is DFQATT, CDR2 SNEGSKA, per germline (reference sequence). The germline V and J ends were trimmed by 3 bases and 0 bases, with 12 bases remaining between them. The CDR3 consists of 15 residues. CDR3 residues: CSASLDTLAKNIQYF. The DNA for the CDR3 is TGCAGTGCTAGTCTTGACACCCTAGCCAAAAACATTCAGTACTTC.

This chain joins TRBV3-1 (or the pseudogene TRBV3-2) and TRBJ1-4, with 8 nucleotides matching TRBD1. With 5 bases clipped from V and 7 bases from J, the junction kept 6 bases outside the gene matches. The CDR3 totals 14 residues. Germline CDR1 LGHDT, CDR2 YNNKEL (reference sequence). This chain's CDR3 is CASSGGQGSEKLFF. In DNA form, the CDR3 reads TGTGCCAGCAGCGGCGGACAGGGTTCTGAAAAACTGTTTTTT.

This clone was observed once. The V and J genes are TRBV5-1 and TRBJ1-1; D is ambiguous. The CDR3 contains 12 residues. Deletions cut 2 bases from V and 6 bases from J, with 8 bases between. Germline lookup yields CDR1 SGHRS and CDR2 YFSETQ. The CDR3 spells CASSFGGAEAFF. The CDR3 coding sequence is TGCGCCAGCAGCTTTGGCGGCGCTGAAGCTTTCTTT.

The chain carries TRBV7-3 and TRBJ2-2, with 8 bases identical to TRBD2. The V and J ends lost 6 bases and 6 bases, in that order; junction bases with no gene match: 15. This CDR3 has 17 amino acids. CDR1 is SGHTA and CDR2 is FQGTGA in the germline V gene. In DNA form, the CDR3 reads TGTGCCAGCAGGCCCCTGTGGACGCTAGCGGGTTCCGGGGAGCTGTTTTTT. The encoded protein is CASRPLWTLAGSGELFF.

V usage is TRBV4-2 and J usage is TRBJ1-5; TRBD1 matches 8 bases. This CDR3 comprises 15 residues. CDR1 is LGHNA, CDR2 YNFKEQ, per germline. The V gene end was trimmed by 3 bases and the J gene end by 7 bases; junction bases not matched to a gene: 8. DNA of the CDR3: TGTGCCAGCAGCCAGTATGACAGGGGAGGACAGCCCCAGCATTTT. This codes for CASSQYDRGGQPQHF.

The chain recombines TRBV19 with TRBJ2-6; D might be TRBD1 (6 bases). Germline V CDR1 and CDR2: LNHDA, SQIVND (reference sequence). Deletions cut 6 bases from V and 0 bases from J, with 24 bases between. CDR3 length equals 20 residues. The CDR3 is CASRSYYQDSPGSGANVLTF. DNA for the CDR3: TGTGCCAGTAGATCGTACTACCAGGACAGCCCAGGCTCTGGGGCCAACGTCCTGACTTTC.

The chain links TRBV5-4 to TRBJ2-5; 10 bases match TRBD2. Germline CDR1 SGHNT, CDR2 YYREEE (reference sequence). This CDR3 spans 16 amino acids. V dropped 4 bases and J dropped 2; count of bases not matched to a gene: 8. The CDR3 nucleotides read TGTGCCAGCAGCCTCGGACTAGCGGCCATACAAGAGACCCAGTACTTC. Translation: CASSLGLAAIQETQYF.

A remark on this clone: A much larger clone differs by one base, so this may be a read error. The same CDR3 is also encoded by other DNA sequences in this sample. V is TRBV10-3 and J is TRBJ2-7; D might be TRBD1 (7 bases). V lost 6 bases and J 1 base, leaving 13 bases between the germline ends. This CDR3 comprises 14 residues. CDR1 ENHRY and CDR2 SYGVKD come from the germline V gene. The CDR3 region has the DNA TGTGCCATCAGCCCCCCAGGGGGGTCCTACGAGCAGTACTTC. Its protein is CAISPPGGSYEQYF.

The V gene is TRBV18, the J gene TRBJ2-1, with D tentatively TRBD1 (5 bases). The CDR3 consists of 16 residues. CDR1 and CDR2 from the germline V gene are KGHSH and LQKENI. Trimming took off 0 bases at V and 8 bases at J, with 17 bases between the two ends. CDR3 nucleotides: TGTGCCAGCTCACCACCGGGGTTGAGGCAGGGCGATGAGCAGTTCTTC. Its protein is CASSPPGLRQGDEQFF. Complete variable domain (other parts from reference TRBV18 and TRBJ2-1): NAGVMQNPRHLVRRRGQEARLRCSPMKGHSHVYWYRQLPEEGLKFMVYLQKENIIDESGMPKERFSAEFPKEGPSILRIQQVVRGDSAAYFCASSPPGLRQGDEQFFGPGTRLTVL.

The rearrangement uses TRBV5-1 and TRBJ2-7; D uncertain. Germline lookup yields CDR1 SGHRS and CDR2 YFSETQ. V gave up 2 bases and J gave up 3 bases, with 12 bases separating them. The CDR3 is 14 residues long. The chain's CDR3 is CASSFERSSYEQYF. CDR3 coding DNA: TGCGCCAGCAGCTTCGAAAGGAGTAGCTACGAGCAGTACTTC. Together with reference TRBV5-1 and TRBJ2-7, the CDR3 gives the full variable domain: KAGVTQTPRYLIKTRGQQVTLSCSPISGHRSVSWYQQTPGQGLQFLFEYFSETQRNKGNFPGRFSGRQFSNSRSEMNVSTLELGDSALYLCASSFERSSYEQYFGPGTRLTVT.

The CDR3 loop reads CASSYGTGSPKLFF. The CDR3 DNA reads as TGTGCCAGCAGTTACGGGACAGGGTCGCCGAAACTGTTTTTT. The chain has TRBV6-6 and TRBJ1-4, with 9 nucleotides matching TRBD1. The germline V gene has CDR1 MNHNY and CDR2 SVGAGI (reference sequence). V lost 2 bases and J lost 11; bases outside the gene matches: 6. The CDR3 consists of 14 residues.

CDR3 DNA sequence: TGTGCCAGCAGCGTGCTAGCGGGGAACACCGGGGAGCTGTTTTTT. Protein: CASSVLAGNTGELFF. V is TRBV4-2 and J is TRBJ2-2, with 8 bases lining up with TRBD2. CDR1 and CDR2 (germline): LGHNA, YNFKEQ. The length of the CDR3 is 15 residues. V shed 5 bases and J 1 base; nucleotides not matched to a gene: 3.

The CDR3 DNA sequence: TGTGCCAGCAGCGTAGGGGACTCCCGAACCTACGAGCAGTACTTC. This encodes CASSVGDSRTYEQYF. V usage is TRBV9 and J usage is TRBJ2-7, with D maybe TRBD2 (6 bases). CDR3 length equals 15 residues. CDR1 and CDR2 from the germline V gene are SGDLS and YYNGEE. V dropped 0 bases and J dropped 2 bases, with 12 bases sitting between them.

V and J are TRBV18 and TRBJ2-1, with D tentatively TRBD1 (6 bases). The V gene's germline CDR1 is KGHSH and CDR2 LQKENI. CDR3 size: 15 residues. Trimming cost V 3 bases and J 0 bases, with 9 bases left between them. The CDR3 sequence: CASSPNRDSYNEQFF. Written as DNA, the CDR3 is TGTGCCAGCTCACCCAACAGGGACTCCTACAATGAGCAGTTCTTC.

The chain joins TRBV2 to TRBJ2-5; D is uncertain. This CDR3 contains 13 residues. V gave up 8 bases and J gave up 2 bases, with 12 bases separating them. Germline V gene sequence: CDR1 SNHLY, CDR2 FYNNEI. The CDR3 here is CASVSNSQETQYF. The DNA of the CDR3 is TGTGCCAGCGTCTCGAACAGTCAAGAGACCCAGTACTTC.

The CDR3 protein is CASSLGLPNEQFF. DNA for the CDR3: TGTGCCAGCAGTCTGGGACTACCTAATGAGCAGTTCTTC. The gene calls are TRBV6-6 and TRBJ2-1, with 7 bases fitting TRBD2. Trimming removed 5 bases from V and 7 bases from J; junction bases left unmatched: 5. This CDR3 is 13 amino acids long. In germline, CDR1 is MNHNY, CDR2 SVGAGI (reference sequence).

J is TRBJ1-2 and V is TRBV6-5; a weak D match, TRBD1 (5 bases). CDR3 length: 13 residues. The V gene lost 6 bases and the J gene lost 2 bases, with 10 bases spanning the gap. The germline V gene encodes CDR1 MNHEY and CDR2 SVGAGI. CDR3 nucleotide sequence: TGTGCCAGCAGGGCCAGACAGAACTATGGCTACACCTTC. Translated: CASRARQNYGYTF.

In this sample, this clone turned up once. The chain's CDR3 is CAISANPGQGPRMNEKLFF. CDR3 sequence (DNA): TGTGCCATCAGTGCTAATCCGGGACAGGGGCCCCGGATGAATGAAAAACTGTTTTTT. The chain links TRBV10-3 to TRBJ1-4; 10 positions match TRBD1. Trimming removed 4 bases from V and 5 bases from J; junction bases left unmatched: 16. Germline-derived CDR1 and CDR2 are ENHRY and SYGVKD. The CDR3 is 19 amino acids.

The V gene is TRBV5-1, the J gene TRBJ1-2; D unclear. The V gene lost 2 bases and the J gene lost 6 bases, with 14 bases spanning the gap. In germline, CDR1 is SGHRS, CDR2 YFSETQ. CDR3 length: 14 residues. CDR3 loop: CASSLSGGTDGYTF. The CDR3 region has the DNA TGCGCCAGCAGCTTATCCGGAGGAACCGATGGCTACACCTTC.

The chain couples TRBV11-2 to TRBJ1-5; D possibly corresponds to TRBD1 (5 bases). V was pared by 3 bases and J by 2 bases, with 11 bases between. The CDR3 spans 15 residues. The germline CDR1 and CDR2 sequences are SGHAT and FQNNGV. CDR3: CASSLGRAGNQPQHF. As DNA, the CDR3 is TGTGCCAGCAGCTTGGGCAGGGCTGGCAATCAGCCCCAGCATTTT. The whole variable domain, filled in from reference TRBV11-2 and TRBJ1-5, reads EAGVAQSPRYKIIEKRQSVAFWCNPISGHATLYWYQQILGQGPKLLIQFQNNGVVDDSQLPKDRFSAERLKGVDSTLKIQPAKLEDSAVYLCASSLGRAGNQPQHFGDGTRLSIL.

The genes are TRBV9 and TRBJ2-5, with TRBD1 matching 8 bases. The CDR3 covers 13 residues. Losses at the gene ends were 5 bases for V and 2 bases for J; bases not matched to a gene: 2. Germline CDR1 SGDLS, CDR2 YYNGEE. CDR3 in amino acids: CASRGQGQETQYF. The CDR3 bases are TGTGCCAGCAGAGGACAGGGTCAAGAGACCCAGTACTTC.

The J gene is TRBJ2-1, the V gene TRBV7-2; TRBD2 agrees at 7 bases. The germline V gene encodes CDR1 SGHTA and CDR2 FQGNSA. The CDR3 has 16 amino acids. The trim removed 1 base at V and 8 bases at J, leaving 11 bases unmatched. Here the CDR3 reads CASSLGTRPLFDEQFF. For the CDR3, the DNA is TGTGCCAGCAGCTTAGGGACTAGACCACTGTTCGATGAGCAGTTCTTC.

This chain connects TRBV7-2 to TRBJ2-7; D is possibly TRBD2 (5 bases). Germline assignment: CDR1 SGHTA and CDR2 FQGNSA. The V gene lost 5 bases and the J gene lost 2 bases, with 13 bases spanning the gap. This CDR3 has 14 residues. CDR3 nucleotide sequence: TGTGCCAGCAGCACCGGCCGGGGTACCTACGAGCAGTACTTC. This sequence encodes CASSTGRGTYEQYF.

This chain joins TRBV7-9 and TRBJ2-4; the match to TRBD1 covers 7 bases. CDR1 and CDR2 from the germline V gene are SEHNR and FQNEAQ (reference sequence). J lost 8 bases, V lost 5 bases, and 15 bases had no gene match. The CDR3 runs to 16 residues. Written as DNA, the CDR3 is TGTGCCAGCAGCGCCCTACGTAAGGGGGCGTTGGACATTCAGTACTTC. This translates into CASSALRKGALDIQYF.

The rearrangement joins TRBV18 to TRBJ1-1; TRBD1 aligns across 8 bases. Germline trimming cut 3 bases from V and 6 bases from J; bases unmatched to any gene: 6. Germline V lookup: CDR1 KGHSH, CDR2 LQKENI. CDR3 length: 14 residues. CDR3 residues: CASSPDGQGAEAFF. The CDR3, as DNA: TGTGCCAGCTCACCGGACGGACAGGGAGCTGAAGCTTTCTTT.

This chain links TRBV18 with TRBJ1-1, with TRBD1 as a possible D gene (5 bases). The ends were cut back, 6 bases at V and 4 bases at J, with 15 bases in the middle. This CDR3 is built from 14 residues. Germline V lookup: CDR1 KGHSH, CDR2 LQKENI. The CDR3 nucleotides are TGTGCCAGCTCTCCCAGAACCGGGGGCACTGAAGCTTTCTTT. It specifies CASSPRTGGTEAFF.